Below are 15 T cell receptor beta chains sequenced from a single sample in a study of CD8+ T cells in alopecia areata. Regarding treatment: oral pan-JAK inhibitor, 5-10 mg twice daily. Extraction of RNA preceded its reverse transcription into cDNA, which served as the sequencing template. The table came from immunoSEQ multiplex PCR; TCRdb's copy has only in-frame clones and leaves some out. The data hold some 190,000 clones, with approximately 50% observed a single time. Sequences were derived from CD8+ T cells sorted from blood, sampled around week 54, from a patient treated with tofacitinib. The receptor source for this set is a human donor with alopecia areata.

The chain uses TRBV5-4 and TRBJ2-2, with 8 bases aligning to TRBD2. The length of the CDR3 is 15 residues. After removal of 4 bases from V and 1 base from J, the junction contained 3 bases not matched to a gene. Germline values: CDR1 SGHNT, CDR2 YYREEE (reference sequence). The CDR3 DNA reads TGTGCCAGCAGCCCACGGGGGGGGAACACCGGGGAGCTGTTTTTT. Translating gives CASSPRGGNTGELFF. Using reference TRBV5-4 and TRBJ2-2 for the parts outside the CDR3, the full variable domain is ETGVTQSPTHLIKTRGQQVTLRCSSQSGHNTVSWYQQALGQGPQFIFQYYREEENGRGNFPPRFSGLQFPNYSSELNVNALELDDSALYLCASSPRGGNTGELFFGEGSRLTVL.

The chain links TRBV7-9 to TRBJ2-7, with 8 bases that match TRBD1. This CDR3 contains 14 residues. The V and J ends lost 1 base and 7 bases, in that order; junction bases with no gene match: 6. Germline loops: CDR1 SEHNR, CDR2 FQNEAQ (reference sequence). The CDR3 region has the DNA TGTGCCAGCAGCTTAGTTGCAGGGGGCAGAGAGCAGTACTTC. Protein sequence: CASSLVAGGREQYF.

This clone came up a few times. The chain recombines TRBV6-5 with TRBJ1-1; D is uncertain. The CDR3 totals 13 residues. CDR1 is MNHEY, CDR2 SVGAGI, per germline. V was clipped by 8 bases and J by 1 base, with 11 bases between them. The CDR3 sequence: CASGLGRNTEAFF. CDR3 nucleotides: TGTGCCAGCGGGCTCGGAAGGAACACTGAAGCTTTCTTT.

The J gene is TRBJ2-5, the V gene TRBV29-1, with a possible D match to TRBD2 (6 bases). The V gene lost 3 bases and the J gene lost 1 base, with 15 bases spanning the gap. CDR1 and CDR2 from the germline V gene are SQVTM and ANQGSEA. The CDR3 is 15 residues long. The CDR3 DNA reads TGCAGCGTTGAGCCCCCCCGCGGGGCCCAAGAGACCCAGTACTTC. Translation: CSVEPPRGAQETQYF.

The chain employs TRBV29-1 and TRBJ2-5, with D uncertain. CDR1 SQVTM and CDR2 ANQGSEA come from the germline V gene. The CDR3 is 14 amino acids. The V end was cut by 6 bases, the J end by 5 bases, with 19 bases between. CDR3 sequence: CSVVGPVAGETQYF. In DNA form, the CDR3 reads TGCAGCGTCGTGGGTCCTGTGGCCGGGGAGACCCAGTACTTC.

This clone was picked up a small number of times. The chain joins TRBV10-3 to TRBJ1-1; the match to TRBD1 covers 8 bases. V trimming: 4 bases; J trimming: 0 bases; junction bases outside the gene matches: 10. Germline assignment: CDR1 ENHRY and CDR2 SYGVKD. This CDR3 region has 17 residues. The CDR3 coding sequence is TGTGCCATCAGTGGTGGACAGGGTCGAGCTATGAACACTGAAGCTTTCTTT. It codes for CAISGGQGRAMNTEAFF.

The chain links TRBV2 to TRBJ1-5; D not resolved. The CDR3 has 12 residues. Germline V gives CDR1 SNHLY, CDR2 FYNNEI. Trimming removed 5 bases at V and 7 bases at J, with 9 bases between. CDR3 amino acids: CASSPLLQPQHF. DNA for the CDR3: TGTGCCAGCAGTCCTTTACTCCAGCCCCAGCATTTT.

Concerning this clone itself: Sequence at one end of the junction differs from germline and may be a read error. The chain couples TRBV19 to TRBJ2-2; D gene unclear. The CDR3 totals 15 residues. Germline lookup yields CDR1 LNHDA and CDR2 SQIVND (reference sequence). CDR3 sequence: CASSIRTSPTGELFF. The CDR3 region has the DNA TGTGCCAGTAGTATTCGGACCTCACCTACCGGTGAGCTGTTTTTT.

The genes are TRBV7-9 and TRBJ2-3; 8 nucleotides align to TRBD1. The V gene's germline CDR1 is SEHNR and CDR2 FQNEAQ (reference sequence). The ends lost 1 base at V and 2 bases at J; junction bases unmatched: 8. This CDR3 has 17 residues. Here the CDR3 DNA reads TGTGCCAGCAGCTTAGGGACAGGGCGAGGGTTCACAGATACGCAGTATTTT. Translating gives CASSLGTGRGFTDTQYF. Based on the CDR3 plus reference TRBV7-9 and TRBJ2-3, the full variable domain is DTGVSQNPRHKITKRGQNVTFRCDPISEHNRLYWYRQTLGQGPEFLTYFQNEAQLEKSRLLSDRFSAERPKGSFSTLEIQRTEQGDSAMYLCASSLGTGRGFTDTQYFGPGTRLTVL.

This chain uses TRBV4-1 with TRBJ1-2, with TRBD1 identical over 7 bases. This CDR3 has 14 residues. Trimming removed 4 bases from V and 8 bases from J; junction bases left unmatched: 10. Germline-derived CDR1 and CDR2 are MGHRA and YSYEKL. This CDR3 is CASSPPTGLEGYTF. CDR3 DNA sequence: TGCGCCAGCAGCCCCCCGACAGGGTTAGAAGGCTACACCTTC.

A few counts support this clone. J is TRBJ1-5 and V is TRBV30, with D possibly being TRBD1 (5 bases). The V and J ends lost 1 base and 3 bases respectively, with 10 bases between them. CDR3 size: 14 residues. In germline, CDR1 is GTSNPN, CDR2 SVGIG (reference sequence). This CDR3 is CAWSAGALNQPQHF. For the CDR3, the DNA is TGTGCCTGGAGTGCTGGGGCCCTCAATCAGCCCCAGCATTTT.

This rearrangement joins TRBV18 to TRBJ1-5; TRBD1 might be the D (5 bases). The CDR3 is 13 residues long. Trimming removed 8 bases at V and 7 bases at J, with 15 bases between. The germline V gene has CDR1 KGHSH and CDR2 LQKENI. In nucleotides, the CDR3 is TGTGCCAGCGATCAGGGTGGTGGCCAGCCCCAGCATTTT. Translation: CASDQGGGQPQHF.

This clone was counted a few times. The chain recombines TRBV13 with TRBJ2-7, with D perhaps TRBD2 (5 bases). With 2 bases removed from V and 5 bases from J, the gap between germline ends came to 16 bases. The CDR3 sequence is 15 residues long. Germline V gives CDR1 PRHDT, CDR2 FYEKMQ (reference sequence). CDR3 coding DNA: TGTGCCAGCAGCTTATCCGGACTGGGAGATAACGAGCAGTACTTC. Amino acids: CASSLSGLGDNEQYF.

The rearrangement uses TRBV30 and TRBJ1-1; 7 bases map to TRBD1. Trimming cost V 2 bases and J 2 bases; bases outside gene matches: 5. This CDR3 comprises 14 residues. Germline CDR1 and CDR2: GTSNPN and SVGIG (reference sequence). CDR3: CAWSLGTVNTEAFF. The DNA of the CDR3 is TGTGCCTGGAGTCTCGGGACAGTCAACACTGAAGCTTTCTTT.

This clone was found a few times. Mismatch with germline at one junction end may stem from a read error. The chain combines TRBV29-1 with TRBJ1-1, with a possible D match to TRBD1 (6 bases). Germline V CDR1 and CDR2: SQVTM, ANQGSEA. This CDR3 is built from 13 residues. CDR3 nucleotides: TGCAGCGTTTTCACAGGGTTGAAGACTGAAGCTTTCTTT. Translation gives CSVFTGLKTEAFF.